One sample yielded the 2 T cell receptor beta chains listed below, sequenced in a study of cytomegalovirus exposure and HLA in healthy donors. With 60 Vbeta and 13 Jbeta primers, the PCR was carried out. Sequenced by immunoSEQ multiplex PCR; TCRdb stores in-frame clones only, minus some. This table has fewer than 250,000 clones, roughly 75% appearing once. The sequenced material came from PBMCs. All receptors come from a woman in her 30s in good health and CMV-seronegative.

The chain carries TRBV28 and TRBJ1-1; 9 bases are a match to TRBD1. CDR3 length: 13 residues. After removal of 1 base from V and 12 bases from J, the junction contained 6 bases not matched to a gene. The germline CDR1 and CDR2 sequences are MDHEN and SYDVKM. Here the CDR3 DNA reads TGTGCCAGCAGTTTATCCGGGACAGGGTTTACTTTCTTT. Translated, it gives CASSLSGTGFTFF.

This chain uses TRBV5-1 with TRBJ1-1, with D possibly matching TRBD1 (6 bases). Trimming took off 4 bases at V and 1 base at J, with 14 bases between the two ends. The length of the CDR3 is 15 residues. The germline gives CDR1 SGHRS, CDR2 YFSETQ. DNA of the CDR3: TGCGCCAGCAGCCATGGACGGGGGGCGAACACTGAAGCTTTCTTT. Translated, it gives CASSHGRGANTEAFF.